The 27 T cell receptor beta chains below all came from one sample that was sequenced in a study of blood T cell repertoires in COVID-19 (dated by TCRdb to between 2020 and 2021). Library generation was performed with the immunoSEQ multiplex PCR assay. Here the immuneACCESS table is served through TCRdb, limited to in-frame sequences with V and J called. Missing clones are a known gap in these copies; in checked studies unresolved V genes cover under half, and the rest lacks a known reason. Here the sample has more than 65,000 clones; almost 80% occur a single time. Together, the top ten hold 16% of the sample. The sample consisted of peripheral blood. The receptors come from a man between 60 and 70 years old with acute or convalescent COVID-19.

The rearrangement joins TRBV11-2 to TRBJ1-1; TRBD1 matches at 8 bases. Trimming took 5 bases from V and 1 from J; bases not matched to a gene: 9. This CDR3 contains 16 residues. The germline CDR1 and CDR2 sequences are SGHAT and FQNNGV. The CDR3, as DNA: TGTGCCAGCAGCCCTAGACAGGGGCGTTCGAACACTGAAGCTTTCTTT. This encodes CASSPRQGRSNTEAFF.

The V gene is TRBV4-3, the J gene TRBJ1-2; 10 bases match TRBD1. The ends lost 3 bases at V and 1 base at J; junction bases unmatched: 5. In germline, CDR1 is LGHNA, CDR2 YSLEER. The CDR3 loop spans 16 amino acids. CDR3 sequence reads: CASSQGTGVDNYGYTF. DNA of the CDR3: TGCGCCAGCAGCCAGGGGACAGGGGTAGATAACTATGGCTACACCTTC.

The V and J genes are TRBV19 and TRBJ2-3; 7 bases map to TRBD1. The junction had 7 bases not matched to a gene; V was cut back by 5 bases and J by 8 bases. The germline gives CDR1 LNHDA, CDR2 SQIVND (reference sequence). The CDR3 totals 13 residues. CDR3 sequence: CASSLTQGRTQYF. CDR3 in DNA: TGTGCCAGTAGTCTAACACAGGGGCGTACGCAGTATTTT.

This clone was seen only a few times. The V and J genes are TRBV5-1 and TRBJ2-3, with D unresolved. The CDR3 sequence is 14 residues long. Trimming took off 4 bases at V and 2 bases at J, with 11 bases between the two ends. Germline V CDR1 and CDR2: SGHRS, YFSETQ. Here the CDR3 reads CASSLYYFTDTQYF. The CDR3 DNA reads TGCGCCAGCAGCCTATACTACTTCACAGATACGCAGTATTTT.

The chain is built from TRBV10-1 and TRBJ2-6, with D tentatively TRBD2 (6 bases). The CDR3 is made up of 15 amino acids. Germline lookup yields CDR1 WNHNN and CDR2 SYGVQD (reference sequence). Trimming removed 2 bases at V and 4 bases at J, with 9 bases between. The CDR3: CASSEGGAGANVLTF. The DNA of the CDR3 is TGCGCCAGCAGTGAGGGCGGGGCCGGGGCCAACGTCCTGACTTTC.

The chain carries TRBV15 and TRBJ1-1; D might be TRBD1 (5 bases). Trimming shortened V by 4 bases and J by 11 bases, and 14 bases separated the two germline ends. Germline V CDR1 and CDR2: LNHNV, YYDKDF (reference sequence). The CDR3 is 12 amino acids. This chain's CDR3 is CATSTTWGRAFF. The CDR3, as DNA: TGTGCCACCAGCACCACTTGGGGCCGGGCTTTCTTT.

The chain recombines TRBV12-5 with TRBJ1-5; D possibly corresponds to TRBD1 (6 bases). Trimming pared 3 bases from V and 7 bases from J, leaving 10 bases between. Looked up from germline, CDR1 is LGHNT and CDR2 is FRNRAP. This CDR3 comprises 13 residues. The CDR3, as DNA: TGTGCTAGTGGTTTACAGGGAGGGCAGCCCCAGCATTTT. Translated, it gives CASGLQGGQPQHF.

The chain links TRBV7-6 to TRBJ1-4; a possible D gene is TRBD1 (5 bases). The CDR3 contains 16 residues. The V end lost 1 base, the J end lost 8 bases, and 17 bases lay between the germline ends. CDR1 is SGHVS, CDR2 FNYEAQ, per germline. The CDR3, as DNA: TGTGCCAGCAGCTTAGAGGTTAGGGGAGGAGGCGAAAAACTGTTTTTT. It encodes CASSLEVRGGGEKLFF.

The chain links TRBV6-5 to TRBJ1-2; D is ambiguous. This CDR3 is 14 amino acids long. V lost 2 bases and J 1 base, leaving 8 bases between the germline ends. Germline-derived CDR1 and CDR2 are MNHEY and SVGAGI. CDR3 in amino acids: CASSYAQFNYGYTF. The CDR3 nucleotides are TGTGCCAGCAGTTACGCCCAGTTTAACTATGGCTACACCTTC.

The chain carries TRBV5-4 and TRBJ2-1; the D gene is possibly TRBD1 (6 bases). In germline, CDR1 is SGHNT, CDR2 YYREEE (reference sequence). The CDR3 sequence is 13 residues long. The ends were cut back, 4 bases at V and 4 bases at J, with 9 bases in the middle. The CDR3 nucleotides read TGTGCCAGCAGCCCCAGGGGATACAATGAGCAGTTCTTC. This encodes CASSPRGYNEQFF.

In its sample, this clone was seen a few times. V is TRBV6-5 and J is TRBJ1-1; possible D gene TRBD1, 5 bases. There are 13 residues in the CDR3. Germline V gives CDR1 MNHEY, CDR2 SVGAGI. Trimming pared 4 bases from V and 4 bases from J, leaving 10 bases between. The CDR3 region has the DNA TGTGCCAGCAGTTCCCTGGGGGGCACTGAAGCTTTCTTT. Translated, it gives CASSSLGGTEAFF.

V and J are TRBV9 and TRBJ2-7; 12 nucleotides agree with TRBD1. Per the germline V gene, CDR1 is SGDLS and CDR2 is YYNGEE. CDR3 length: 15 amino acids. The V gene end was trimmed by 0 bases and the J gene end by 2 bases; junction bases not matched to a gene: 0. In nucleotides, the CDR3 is TGTGCCAGCAGCGTAGGGGACAGGGGGCCCTACGAGCAGTACTTC. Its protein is CASSVGDRGPYEQYF.

DNA for the CDR3: TGTGCCAGCAGGGGACAGGGCTTCTATGGCTACACCTTC. This sequence encodes CASRGQGFYGYTF. The chain joins TRBV6-5 to TRBJ1-2, with TRBD1 matching 9 bases. With V trimmed by 6 bases and J by 4 bases, 3 bases remained unmatched. Per the germline V gene, CDR1 is MNHEY and CDR2 is SVGAGI. This CDR3 has 13 amino acids.

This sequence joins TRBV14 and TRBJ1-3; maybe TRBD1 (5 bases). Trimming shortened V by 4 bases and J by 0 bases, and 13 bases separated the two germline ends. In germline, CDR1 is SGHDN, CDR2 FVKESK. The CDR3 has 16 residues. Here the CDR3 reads CASSRQQVFSGNTIYF. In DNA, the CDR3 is TGTGCCAGCAGCCGACAGCAAGTATTCTCTGGAAACACCATATATTTT.

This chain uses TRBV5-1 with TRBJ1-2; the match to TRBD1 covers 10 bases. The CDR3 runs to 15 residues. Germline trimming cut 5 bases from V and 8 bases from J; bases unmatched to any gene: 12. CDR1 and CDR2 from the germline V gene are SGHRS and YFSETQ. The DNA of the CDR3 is TGCGCCAGCAGTCCCGGACAGGGGGTTTTTGGAGGCTACACCTTC. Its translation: CASSPGQGVFGGYTF.

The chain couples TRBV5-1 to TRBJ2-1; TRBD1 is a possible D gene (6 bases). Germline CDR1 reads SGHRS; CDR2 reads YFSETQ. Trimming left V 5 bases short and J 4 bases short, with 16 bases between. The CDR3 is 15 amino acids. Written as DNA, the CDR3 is TGCGCCAGCAGAGCTCGACAGGCGGCGTACAATGAGCAGTTCTTC. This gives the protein CASRARQAAYNEQFF.

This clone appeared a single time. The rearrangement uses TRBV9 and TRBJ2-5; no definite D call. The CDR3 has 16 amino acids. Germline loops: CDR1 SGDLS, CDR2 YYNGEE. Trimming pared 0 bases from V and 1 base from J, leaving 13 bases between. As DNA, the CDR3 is TGTGCCAGCAGCGTAGTCCCGGTCCCTTCCCAAGAGACCCAGTACTTC. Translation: CASSVVPVPSQETQYF.

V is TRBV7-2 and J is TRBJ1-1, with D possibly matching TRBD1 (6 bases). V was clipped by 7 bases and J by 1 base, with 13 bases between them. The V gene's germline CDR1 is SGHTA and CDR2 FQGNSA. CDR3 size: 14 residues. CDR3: CASTPDRQNTEAFF. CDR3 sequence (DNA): TGTGCCAGCACCCCGGACAGACAGAACACTGAAGCTTTCTTT.

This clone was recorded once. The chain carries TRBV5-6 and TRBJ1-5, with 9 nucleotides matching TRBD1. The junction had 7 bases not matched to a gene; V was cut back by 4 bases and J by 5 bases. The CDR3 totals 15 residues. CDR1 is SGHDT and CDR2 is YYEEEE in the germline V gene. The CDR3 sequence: CASSVLQGAHQPQHF. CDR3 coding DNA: TGTGCCAGCAGCGTATTACAGGGGGCACATCAGCCCCAGCATTTT. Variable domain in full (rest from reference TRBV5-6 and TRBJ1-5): DAGVTQSPTHLIKTRGQQVTLRCSPKSGHDTVSWYQQALGQGPQFIFQYYEEEERQRGNFPDRFSGHQFPNYSSELNVNALLLGDSALYLCASSVLQGAHQPQHFGDGTRLSIL.

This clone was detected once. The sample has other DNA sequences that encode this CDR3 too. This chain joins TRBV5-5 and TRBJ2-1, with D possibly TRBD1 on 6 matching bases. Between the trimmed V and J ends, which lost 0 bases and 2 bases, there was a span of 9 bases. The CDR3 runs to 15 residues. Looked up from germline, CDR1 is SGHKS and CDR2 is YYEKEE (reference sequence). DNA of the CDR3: TGTGCCAGCAGCTTGGGGCAGGGGCCCTACAATGAGCAGTTCTTC. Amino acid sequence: CASSLGQGPYNEQFF.

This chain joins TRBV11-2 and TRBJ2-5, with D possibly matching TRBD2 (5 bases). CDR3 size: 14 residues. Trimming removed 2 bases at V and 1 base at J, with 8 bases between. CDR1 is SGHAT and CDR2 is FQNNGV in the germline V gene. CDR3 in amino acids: CASSLRLSQETQYF. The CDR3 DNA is TGTGCCAGCAGCTTAAGACTATCCCAAGAGACCCAGTACTTC.

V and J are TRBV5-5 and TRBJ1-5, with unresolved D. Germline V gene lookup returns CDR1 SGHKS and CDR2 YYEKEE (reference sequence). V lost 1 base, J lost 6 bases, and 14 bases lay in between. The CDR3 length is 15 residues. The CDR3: CASSLSAGTGQPQHF. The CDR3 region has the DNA TGTGCCAGCAGCTTGTCTGCGGGCACGGGTCAGCCCCAGCATTTT. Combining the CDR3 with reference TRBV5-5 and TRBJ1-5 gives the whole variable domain DAGVTQSPTHLIKTRGQQVTLRCSPISGHKSVSWYQQVLGQGPQFIFQYYEKEERGRGNFPDRFSARQFPNYSSELNVNALLLGDSALYLCASSLSAGTGQPQHFGDGTRLSIL.

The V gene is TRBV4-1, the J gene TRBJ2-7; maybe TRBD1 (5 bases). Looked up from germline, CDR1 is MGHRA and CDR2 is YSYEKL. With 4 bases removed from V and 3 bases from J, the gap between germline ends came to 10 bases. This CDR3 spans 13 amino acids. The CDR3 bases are TGCGCCAGCAGCCTTGACAGAGTCTACGAGCAGTACTTC. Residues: CASSLDRVYEQYF.

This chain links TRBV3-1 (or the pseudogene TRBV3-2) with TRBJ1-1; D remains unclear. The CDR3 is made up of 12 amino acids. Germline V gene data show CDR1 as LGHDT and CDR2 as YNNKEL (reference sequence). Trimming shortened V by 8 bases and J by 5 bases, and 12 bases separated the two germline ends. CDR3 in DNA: TGTGCCAGCTCTGGGAGTGGGACTGAAGCTTTCTTT. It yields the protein CASSGSGTEAFF.

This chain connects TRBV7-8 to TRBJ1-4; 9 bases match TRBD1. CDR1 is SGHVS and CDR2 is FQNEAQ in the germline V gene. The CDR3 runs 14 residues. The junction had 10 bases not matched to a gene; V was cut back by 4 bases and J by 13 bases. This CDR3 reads CASSSGQGAVSLFF. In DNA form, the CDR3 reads TGTGCCAGCAGCTCGGGACAGGGTGCTGTTTCACTGTTTTTT.

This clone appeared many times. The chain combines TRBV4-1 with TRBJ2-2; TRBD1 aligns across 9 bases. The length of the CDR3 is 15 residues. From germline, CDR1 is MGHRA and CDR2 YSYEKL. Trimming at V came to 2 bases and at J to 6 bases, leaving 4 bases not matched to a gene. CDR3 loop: CASSQRDRESGELFF. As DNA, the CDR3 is TGCGCCAGCAGCCAAAGGGACAGGGAGTCCGGGGAGCTGTTTTTT.

CDR3 residues: CASSARDRGRDQPQHF. For the CDR3, the DNA is TGTGCCAGCAGCGCTCGGGACAGGGGGAGGGATCAGCCCCAGCATTTT. The rearrangement links TRBV5-6 to TRBJ1-5; 11 nucleotides agree with TRBD1. V gave up 4 bases and J gave up 5 bases; unmatched junction bases: 8. The germline V gene encodes CDR1 SGHDT and CDR2 YYEEEE. The CDR3 length is 16 residues.